This T cell receptor beta chain was documented in a study of T cells of healthy individuals. This clonotype has a handful of counts. V gave up 6 bases and J gave up 4 bases, with 18 bases separating them. This CDR3 is 16 amino acids long. TCRdb reanalysed the 5' RACE reads using MiXCR and keeps one entry per CDR3 protein. The table includes around 63,000 distinct CDR3 sequences, 15% to 20% detected once. The chain carries TRBV12-3 or TRBV12-4 and TRBJ2-2; perhaps D is TRBD1 or TRBD2 (5 bases each). This receptor was taken from a human donor in good health. CDR3 loop: CASSFTRGAGTGELFF. As DNA, the CDR3 is TGTGCCAGCAGCTTTACGCGAGGGGCGGGCACCGGGGAGCTGTTTTTT.